The T cell receptor beta chain described here comes from a study of T cells in women clearing cervical HPV infection. The protocol was immunoSEQ multiplex PCR, while the TCRdb copy is restricted to in-frame clones and leaves out a portion. The sample data list about 20,000 clones. Regarding this clone: The read is 3 residues too short to cover the CDR3 end, so that end is filled in from the germline J gene.

V gave up 6 bases and J gave up 0 bases, with 11 bases separating them. The germline CDR1 and CDR2 sequences are DFQATT and SNEGSKA (reference sequence). The CDR3 covers 14 residues. The material sequenced was blood buffy coat. This TCR derives from a woman between 18 and 70 years old with a cervical HPV16 infection that either progressed to CIN3+ or cleared (not recorded which). The V call is TRBV20-1, the J call TRBJ1-4; a possible D gene is TRBD1 (5 bases). CDR3 sequence reads: CSAGWGPTNEKLFF. The sequenced part of the CDR3 DNA is TGCAGTGCCGGTTGGGGCCCAACTAATGAAAAA.